This TCR beta chain appears in the sequencing data of a study of blood T cells in healthy people across ages. A sample-barcoded 5' primer and a J-beta primer mix were used in a second PCR of about 7 to 12 cycles. Each CDR3 protein gets one entry after TCRdb re-called the 5' RACE reads with MiXCR. This sample has about 1.6 million distinct CDR3 sequences; about 31% occur once, and the top ten carry approximately 10%. Isolation of PBMCs gave at least 6 million cells per sample. Sequencing used blood. This receptor was obtained from a woman in her 30s in good health.

The CDR3 DNA follows: TGTGCCAGCGCCGGACAGGGAGAAGGAACTGAAGCTTTCTTT. This translates into CASAGQGEGTEAFF. V usage is TRBV2 and J usage is TRBJ1-1; 8 nucleotides agree with TRBD1. This CDR3 comprises 14 residues. Germline values: CDR1 SNHLY, CDR2 FYNNEI. V was clipped by 8 bases and J by 5 bases; unmatched bases: 10.